One T cell receptor (beta chain) is described in this entry. Germline loops: CDR1 MDHEN, CDR2 SYDVKM. This CDR3 is built from 17 residues. The V and J ends lost 6 bases and 0 bases respectively, with 15 bases between them. The data were obtained in a study of blood T cell repertoires in COVID-19. Looking at the study overall: The United States, Italy and Spain provided the acute and convalescent COVID-19 samples. T cells, B-cell-depleted T cells, or PBMCs supplied cDNA or gDNA.

In the source study's methods: Amplification of reference gene primers provided the estimated nucleated cell counts. Produced via immunoSEQ multiplex PCR; TCRdb's table is partial and in-frame only. V and J calls and clone size are copied from that table; D and trimming were computed from the DNA. This table holds tens of thousands of clones, about 82% found once. The source is a woman aged 55 to 70 with acute or convalescent COVID-19. This chain connects TRBV28 to TRBJ2-6, with D perhaps matching TRBD2 (5 bases). The sequenced sample was peripheral blood. CDR3 amino acids: CASRWSGAHSGANVLTF. The CDR3 nucleotides are TGTGCCAGCAGATGGAGCGGAGCCCACTCTGGGGCCAACGTCCTGACTTTC.